This T cell receptor (beta chain) was found in a study of blood T cell repertoires in COVID-19. This table comes from immunoSEQ multiplex PCR, and its TCRdb copy is limited to in-frame clones, with some not included. The sample carries approximately 220,000 clones, 85% recorded once. The germline V gene has CDR1 SQVTM and CDR2 ANQGSEA. Between the trimmed V and J ends, which lost 7 bases and 4 bases, there was a span of 8 bases. There are 11 residues in the CDR3. The specimen sequenced was PBMCs or T cells enriched from blood (not recorded which). V gene TRBV29-1 combines with J gene TRBJ1-3; possible D gene TRBD1, 6 bases. The receptor's source is a middle-aged man who had recovered from COVID-19. CDR3 nucleotide sequence: TGCAGCGGGACAGCGGGAAACACCATATATTTT. Translating it yields CSGTAGNTIYF. The complete variable domain, with remaining parts taken from reference TRBV29-1 and TRBJ1-3, reads SAVISQKPSRDICQRGTSLTIQCQVDSQVTMMFWYRQQPGQSLTLIATANQGSEATYESGFVIDKFPISRPNLTFSTLTVSNMSPEDSSIYLCSGTAGNTIYFGEGSWLTVV.